The next 18 T cell receptor beta chains were all read from a single sample in a study of human T cells and chemical hapten exposure. TCRdb fed the RACE reads into MiXCR, producing one record per CDR3 protein. The sample records 180,000 or so distinct CDR3 sequences, about a fifth being singletons. Time point specified: patch test 1, 2 weeks after DPC sensitization. Stated treatment: therapeutic diphenylcyclopropenone sensitization with weekly scalp DPC. The sequencing here drew on whole blood, taken in connection with sensitization to the hapten diphenylcyclopropenone (DPC). The receptors here all came from a woman aged 45-60 years with alopecia areata. Some clones in this sample may be carry-over from other donors' samples.

V is TRBV11-1 and J is TRBJ1-1, with D hard to call. Trimming took off 3 bases at V and 0 bases at J, with 11 bases between the two ends. This CDR3 is built from 15 residues. Germline loops: CDR1 SGHAT, CDR2 FQDESV (reference sequence). CDR3 protein: CASSLEAGMNTEAFF. In nucleotides, the CDR3 is TGTGCCAGCAGCTTGGAAGCGGGGATGAACACTGAAGCTTTCTTT.

This clonotype was counted between two and nine times. The V call is TRBV25-1, the J call TRBJ2-7; no firm D call. The ends were cut back, 4 bases at V and 4 bases at J, with 8 bases in the middle. CDR1 MGHDK and CDR2 SYGVNS come from the germline V gene. This CDR3 has 12 amino acids. CDR3 protein: CASSAITYEQYF. Written as DNA, the CDR3 is TGTGCCAGCAGTGCTATAACGTACGAGCAGTACTTC.

The rearrangement joins TRBV10-3 to TRBJ2-1; D gene unclear. The ends were cut back, 8 bases at V and 8 bases at J, with 19 bases in the middle. The germline gives CDR1 ENHRY, CDR2 SYGVKD. CDR3 length: 14 amino acids. Here the CDR3 reads CAIRTPDRPHEQFF. The CDR3 nucleotides are TGTGCCATCCGGACCCCAGATCGTCCCCATGAGCAGTTCTTC.

As DNA, the CDR3 is TGTGTCAGCACTCGGCAGGGTCCCCTCTCTGGGGCCAACGTCCTGACTTTC. Protein product: CVSTRQGPLSGANVLTF. This rearrangement joins TRBV21-1 to TRBJ2-6; the table's TRBD1 call for D was not verified on the DNA. TRBV21-1 is reported as a pseudogene. This CDR3 is built from 17 residues.

This chain's CDR3 is CSVSVNTEAFF. The CDR3 region has the DNA TGCAGCGTTAGCGTGAACACTGAAGCTTTCTTT. J is TRBJ1-1 and V is TRBV29-1; D remains ambiguous. The germline CDR1 and CDR2 sequences are SQVTM and ANQGSEA. The CDR3 has 11 residues. V was cut by 5 bases and J by 0 bases, with 4 bases left in between.

The chain has TRBV5-6 and TRBJ2-1, with 9 bases aligning to TRBD2. J gave up 4 bases and V 4 bases, and 18 bases lay outside the gene matches. The germline CDR1 and CDR2 sequences are SGHDT and YYEEEE. CDR3 length: 19 amino acids. The CDR3 DNA reads as TGTGCCAGCAGCCGCCTAACCAGGACTAGCGACCTGGGGTACAATGAGCAGTTCTTC. Encoded protein: CASSRLTRTSDLGYNEQFF.

V usage is TRBV20-1 and J usage is TRBJ2-7, with TRBD2 as a possible D gene (6 bases). The germline V gene has CDR1 DFQATT and CDR2 SNEGSKA (reference sequence). Trimming left V 3 bases short and J 0 bases short, with 21 bases between. The CDR3 is 17 residues long. The CDR3 nucleotides read TGCAGTGCTAGTGCTAGGCCCGGCCTAGCGAGCTCCTACGAGCAGTACTTC. Translating it yields CSASARPGLASSYEQYF.

This clonotype was observed a handful of times. This chain links TRBV29-1 with TRBJ2-7; D gene uncertain. The V and J ends lost 6 bases and 9 bases respectively, with 18 bases between them. The CDR3 is 12 residues long. The V gene's germline CDR1 is SQVTM and CDR2 ANQGSEA. The CDR3 spells CSVIQTGLGQYF. CDR3 coding DNA: TGCAGCGTCATCCAAACCGGGCTAGGGCAGTACTTC.

The chain uses TRBV7-9 and TRBJ1-5, with 7 bases identical to TRBD1. After removal of 2 bases from V and 7 bases from J, the junction contained 2 bases not matched to a gene. The germline V gene has CDR1 SEHNR and CDR2 FQNEAQ (reference sequence). The CDR3 sequence is 13 residues long. The CDR3 region has the DNA TGTGCCAGCAGCTTACCAGGGGGGCAGCCCCAGCATTTT. It encodes CASSLPGGQPQHF.

This clonotype has only a few counts. The chain carries TRBV5-5 and TRBJ2-1, with a tentative D call TRBD2 (6 bases). The germline V and J ends were trimmed by 2 bases and 5 bases, with 11 bases remaining between them. The germline CDR1 and CDR2 sequences are SGHKS and YYEKEE (reference sequence). The CDR3 extends over 14 amino acids. CDR3 sequence (DNA): TGTGCCAGCAGCTTTCTGAGGACTAACAATGAGCAGTTCTTC. Translation gives CASSFLRTNNEQFF.

This chain links TRBV20-1 with TRBJ2-7; 7 bases fit TRBD1. This CDR3 has 13 residues. Germline CDR1 reads DFQATT; CDR2 reads SNEGSKA (reference sequence). J was trimmed by 2 bases and V by 3 bases; bases with no gene match: 4. The CDR3 sequence: CSARRTGTYEQYF. The DNA for the CDR3 is TGCAGTGCTAGGAGGACAGGAACCTACGAGCAGTACTTC.

This clonotype was seen many times. The chain recombines TRBV7-6 with TRBJ1-6; D is undetermined. In germline, CDR1 is SGHVS, CDR2 FNYEAQ. V was pared by 8 bases and J by 6 bases, with 14 bases between. The CDR3 loop spans 14 amino acids. CDR3 region: CASSLRVSNSPLHF. The CDR3 DNA sequence: TGTGCCAGCTCCCTCCGGGTCTCTAATTCACCCCTCCACTTT.

Only a few counts were recorded for this clonotype. This chain links TRBV20-1 with TRBJ1-5; the D gene is possibly TRBD1 (6 bases). The CDR3 has 13 residues. Germline CDR1 reads DFQATT; CDR2 reads SNEGSKA (reference sequence). V dropped 6 bases and J dropped 3 bases, with 12 bases sitting between them. The CDR3: CSALTGDNQPQHF. CDR3 DNA sequence: TGCAGTGCCCTGACAGGAGACAATCAGCCCCAGCATTTT.

The J gene is TRBJ1-3, the V gene TRBV3-1; no clear D gene. Germline loops: CDR1 LGHDT, CDR2 YNNKEL (reference sequence). Trimming took 1 base from V and 0 from J, leaving 7 bases between them. The CDR3 runs to 15 residues. CDR3 loop: CASSQGYSSGNTIYF. As DNA, the CDR3 is TGTGCCAGCAGCCAAGGGTACAGCTCTGGAAACACCATATATTTT.

V and J are TRBV29-1 and TRBJ1-2; maybe TRBD1 (5 bases). CDR1 is SQVTM, CDR2 ANQGSEA, per germline. Trimming took off 0 bases at V and 8 bases at J, with 16 bases between the two ends. CDR3 length equals 14 residues. CDR3 nucleotide sequence: TGCAGCGTTGAAGATCAGGGCAGGGCGGGCGGCTACACCTTC. Its translation: CSVEDQGRAGGYTF. The full variable domain, rest sourced from reference TRBV29-1 and TRBJ1-2, is SAVISQKPSRDICQRGTSLTIQCQVDSQVTMMFWYRQQPGQSLTLIATANQGSEATYESGFVIDKFPISRPNLTFSTLTVSNMSPEDSSIYLCSVEDQGRAGGYTFGSGTRLTVV.

The chain links TRBV6-2 or TRBV6-3 to TRBJ2-1; D perhaps matches TRBD2 (6 bases). CDR1 is MNHEY and CDR2 is SVGEGT in the germline V gene. Trimming removed 7 bases at V and 0 bases at J, with 10 bases between. This CDR3 comprises 14 residues. This CDR3 is CASTHGGSYNEQFF. In nucleotides, the CDR3 is TGTGCCAGCACCCACGGGGGCTCCTACAATGAGCAGTTCTTC.

The rearrangement joins TRBV20-1 to TRBJ2-7; 14 nucleotides agree with TRBD2. The V segment lost 5 bases and the J segment 4 bases; nucleotides outside the gene matches: 4. The CDR3 covers 14 residues. From germline, CDR1 is DFQATT and CDR2 SNEGSKA (reference sequence). This CDR3 is CSAFGLAGGYEQYF. The DNA for the CDR3 is TGCAGTGCTTTTGGACTAGCGGGAGGATACGAGCAGTACTTC.

This chain connects TRBV24-1 to TRBJ1-5, with D perhaps TRBD1 (5 bases). Deletions cut 7 bases from V and 3 bases from J, with 9 bases between. The CDR3 contains 13 residues. Per germline, CDR1 KGHDR and CDR2 SFDVKD. Here the CDR3 DNA reads TGTGCCACCAGCCGGGGGAACAATCAGCCCCAGCATTTT. Translated, it gives CATSRGNNQPQHF.